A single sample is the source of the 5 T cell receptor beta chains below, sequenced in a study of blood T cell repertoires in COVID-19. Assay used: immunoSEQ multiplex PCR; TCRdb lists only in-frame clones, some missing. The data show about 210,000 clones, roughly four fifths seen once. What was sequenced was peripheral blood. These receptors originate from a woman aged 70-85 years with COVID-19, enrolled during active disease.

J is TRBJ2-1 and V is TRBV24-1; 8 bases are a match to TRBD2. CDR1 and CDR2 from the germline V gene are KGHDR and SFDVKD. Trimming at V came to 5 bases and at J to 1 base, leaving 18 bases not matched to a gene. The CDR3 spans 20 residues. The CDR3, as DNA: TGTGCCACCAGTGCTTCAGGACTAGCCTCTACTAGTAGGTCCTACAATGAGCAGTTCTTC. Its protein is CATSASGLASTSRSYNEQFF.

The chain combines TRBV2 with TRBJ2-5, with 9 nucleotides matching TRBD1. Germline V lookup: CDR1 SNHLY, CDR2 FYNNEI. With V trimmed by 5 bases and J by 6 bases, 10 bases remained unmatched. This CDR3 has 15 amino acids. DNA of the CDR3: TGTGCCAGCAGTCGGACAGGGGAGGGTGGGAAGACCCAGTACTTC. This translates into CASSRTGEGGKTQYF.

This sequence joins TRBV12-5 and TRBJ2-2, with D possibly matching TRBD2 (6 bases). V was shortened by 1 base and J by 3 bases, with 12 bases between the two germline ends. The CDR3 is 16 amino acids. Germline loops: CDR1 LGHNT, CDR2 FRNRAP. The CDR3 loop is CASGLGLGGYTGELFF. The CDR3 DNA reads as TGTGCTAGTGGTTTGGGACTCGGGGGATACACCGGGGAGCTGTTTTTT.

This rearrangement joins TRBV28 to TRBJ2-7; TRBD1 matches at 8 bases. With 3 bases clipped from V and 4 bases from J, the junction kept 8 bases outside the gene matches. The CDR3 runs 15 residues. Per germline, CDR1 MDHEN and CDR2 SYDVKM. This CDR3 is CASSFSGGKGYEQYF. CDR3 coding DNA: TGTGCCAGCAGTTTTTCAGGGGGCAAAGGTTACGAGCAGTACTTC.

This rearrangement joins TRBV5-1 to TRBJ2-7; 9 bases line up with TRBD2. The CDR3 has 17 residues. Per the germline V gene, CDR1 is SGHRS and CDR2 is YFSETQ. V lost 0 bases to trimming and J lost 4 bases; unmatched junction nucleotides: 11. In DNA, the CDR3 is TGCGCCAGCAGCTTGGGATCAGTAGCGGGGGCGTTGTACGAGCAGTACTTC. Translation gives CASSLGSVAGALYEQYF.